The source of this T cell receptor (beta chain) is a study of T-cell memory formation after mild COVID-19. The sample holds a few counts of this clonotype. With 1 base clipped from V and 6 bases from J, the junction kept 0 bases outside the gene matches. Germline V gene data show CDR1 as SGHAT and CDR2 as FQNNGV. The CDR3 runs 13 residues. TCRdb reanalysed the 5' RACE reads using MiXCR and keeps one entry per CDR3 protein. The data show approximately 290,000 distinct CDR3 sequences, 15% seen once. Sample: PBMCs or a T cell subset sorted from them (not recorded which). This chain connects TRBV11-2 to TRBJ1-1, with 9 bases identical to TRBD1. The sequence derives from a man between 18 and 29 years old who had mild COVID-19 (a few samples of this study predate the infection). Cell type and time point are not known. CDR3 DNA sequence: TGTGCCAGCAGCTTAGGACAGGGGGCTGAAGCTTTCTTT. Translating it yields CASSLGQGAEAFF.